This TCR beta chain was sequenced for a study of T cells in Graves' hyperthyroidism and ophthalmopathy. Amplification targeted TCR beta CDR3 regions from RNA transcripts. The HTBI primer set was used in a first-round RT-PCR of the TCR CDR3. TCRdb redid the calling of the multiplex PCR reads with MiXCR, one entry per CDR3 protein. The sample has about 400,000 distinct CDR3 sequences; 15% to 17% are singletons. This clonotype was counted ten times or more. What it binds is not known. Each diagnosis drew on symptoms, thyroxine, TRAb, thyroid ultrasound and orbital computed tomography findings. Study findings and constraints: Separation of ophthalmopathy from stable hyperthyroidism was achieved by a 13 V-J model.

Sequencing input: blood. This sequence originates from a woman aged 18-35 years with Graves' hyperthyroidism.

CDR3 coding DNA: TGTGCCAGCAGTTTAGAAGGGGGTCGTAACTATGGCTACACCTTC. Protein sequence: CASSLEGGRNYGYTF. The gene calls are TRBV27 and TRBJ1-2; tentatively, D is TRBD1 (6 bases). The CDR3 totals 15 residues. Germline CDR1 reads MNHEY; CDR2 reads SMNVEV (reference sequence). Trimming took 2 bases from V and 1 from J, leaving 11 bases between them.